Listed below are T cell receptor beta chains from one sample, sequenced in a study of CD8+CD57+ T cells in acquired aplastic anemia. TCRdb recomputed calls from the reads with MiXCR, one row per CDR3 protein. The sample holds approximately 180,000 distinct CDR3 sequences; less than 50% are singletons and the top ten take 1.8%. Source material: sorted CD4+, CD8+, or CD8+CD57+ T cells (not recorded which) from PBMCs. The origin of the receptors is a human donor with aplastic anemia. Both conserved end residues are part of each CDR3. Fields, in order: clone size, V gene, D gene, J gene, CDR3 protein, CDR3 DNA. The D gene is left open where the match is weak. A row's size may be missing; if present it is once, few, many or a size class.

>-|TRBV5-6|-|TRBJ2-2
CASSPTGYTGELFF
TGTGCCAGCAGCCCTACAGGGTACACCGGGGAGCTGTTTTTT
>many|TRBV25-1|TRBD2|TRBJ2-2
CASRRTRAGTGELFF
TGTGCCAGCAGGCGGACTAGAGCGGGCACCGGGGAGCTGTTTTTT
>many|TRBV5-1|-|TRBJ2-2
CASSFTGNTGELFF
TGCGCCAGCAGCTTTACAGGGAACACCGGGGAGCTGTTTTTT
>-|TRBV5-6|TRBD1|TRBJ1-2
CASSFPRQGHVRGYTF
TGTGCCAGCAGCTTCCCTCGACAGGGTCATGTTAGGGGCTACACCTTC
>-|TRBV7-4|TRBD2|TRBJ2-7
CASSLLGGTYEQYF
TGTGCCAGCAGCTTATTGGGGGGGACCTACGAGCAGTACTTC
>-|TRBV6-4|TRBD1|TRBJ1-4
CASSDSGQGPGNEKLFF
TGTGCCAGCAGTGACTCGGGACAGGGGCCCGGTAATGAAAAACTGTTTTTT
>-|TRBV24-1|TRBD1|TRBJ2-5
CATSDRDRGRVETQYF
TGTGCCACCAGTGATAGGGACAGGGGGCGGGTAGAGACCCAGTACTTC
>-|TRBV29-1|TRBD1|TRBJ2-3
CSSGTGPSTDTQYF
TGCAGCTCCGGGACAGGCCCTAGCACGGATACGCAGTATTTT
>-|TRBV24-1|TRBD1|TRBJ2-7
CATSDSGTVPYEQYF
TGTGCCACCAGTGATTCCGGGACAGTTCCCTACGAGCAGTACTTC
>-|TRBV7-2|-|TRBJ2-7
CASSSGIRLYEQYF
TGTGCCAGCAGCTCCGGGATTAGGCTTTACGAGCAGTACTTC
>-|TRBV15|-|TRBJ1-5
CATSRDVQPQHF
TGTGCCACCAGCAGAGATGTGCAGCCCCAGCATTTT
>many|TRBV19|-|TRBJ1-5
CASELQGISNQPQHF
TGTGCCAGCGAACTCCAGGGAATTAGCAATCAGCCCCAGCATTTT
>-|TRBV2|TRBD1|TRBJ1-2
CASNPWDREYGYTF
TGTGCCAGCAATCCGTGGGACAGGGAGTATGGCTACACCTTC
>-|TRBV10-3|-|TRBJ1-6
CAISVLGSPLHF
TGTGCCATCAGTGTTTTAGGTTCACCCCTCCACTTT
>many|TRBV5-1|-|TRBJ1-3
CASSLVGFEENTIYF
TGCGCCAGCAGCTTGGTCGGGTTTGAAGAAAACACCATATATTTT
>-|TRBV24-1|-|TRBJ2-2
CATSDREVGGELFF
TGTGCCACCAGTGACCGAGAGGTGGGCGGGGAGCTGTTTTTT
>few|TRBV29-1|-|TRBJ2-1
CSVRGNGYNEQFF
TGCAGCGTACGGGGAAACGGGTACAATGAGCAGTTCTTC
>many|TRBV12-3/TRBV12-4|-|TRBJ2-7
CASSLAGGSYEQYF
TGTGCCAGCAGTTTAGCAGGGGGCTCCTACGAGCAGTACTTC
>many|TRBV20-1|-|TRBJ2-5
CSAGGTGRQETQYF
TGCAGTGCGGGAGGGACAGGTCGGCAAGAGACCCAGTACTTC
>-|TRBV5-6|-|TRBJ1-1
CASGRARPGEAFF
TGTGCCAGCGGCAGGGCGCGGCCCGGTGAAGCTTTCTTT
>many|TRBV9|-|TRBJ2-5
CASSVGGGGETQYF
TGTGCCAGCAGCGTAGGGGGGGGCGGTGAGACCCAGTACTTC
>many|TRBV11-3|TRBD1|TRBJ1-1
CASGQGEGTEAFF
TGTGCCAGCGGACAGGGGGAAGGCACTGAAGCTTTCTTT
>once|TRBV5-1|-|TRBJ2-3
CASSWAGSTSTDTQYF
TGCGCCAGCAGCTGGGCTGGCAGTACTAGCACAGATACGCAGTATTTT
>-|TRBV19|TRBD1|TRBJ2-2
CASSTQGRELFF
TGTGCCAGTAGTACACAGGGGAGGGAGCTGTTTTTT
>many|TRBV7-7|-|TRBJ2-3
CASSLSGITDTQYF
TGTGCCAGCAGCTTATCCGGGATTACAGATACGCAGTATTTT
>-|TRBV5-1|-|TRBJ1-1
CASSSQTANTEAFF
TGCGCCAGCAGCTCACAGACAGCGAACACTGAAGCTTTCTTT
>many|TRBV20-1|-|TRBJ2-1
CSARGSGNEQFF
TGCAGTGCTAGAGGATCCGGGAATGAGCAGTTCTTC
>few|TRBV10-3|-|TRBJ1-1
CAISESGGTEAFF
TGTGCCATCAGTGAGTCTGGGGGCACTGAAGCTTTCTTT
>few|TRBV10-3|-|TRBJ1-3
CAISEFMGGNTIYF
TGTGCCATCAGTGAGTTTATGGGAGGAAACACCATATATTTT
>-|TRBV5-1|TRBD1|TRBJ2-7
CASSPGQGAPYEQYF
TGCGCCAGCAGCCCGGGACAGGGGGCGCCCTACGAGCAGTACTTC
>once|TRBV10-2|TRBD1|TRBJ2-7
CASRPRDRGYEQYF
TGCGCCAGCAGACCTAGGGACAGGGGATACGAGCAGTACTTC
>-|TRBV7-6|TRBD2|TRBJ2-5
CASNLGGGGAPEAQYF
TGTGCCAGCAACCTAGGGGGCGGGGGGGCCCCGGAGGCCCAGTACTTC
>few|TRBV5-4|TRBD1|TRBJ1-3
CASSPRTGYPGNTIYF
TGTGCCAGCAGCCCCCGGACAGGGTACCCTGGAAACACCATATATTTT
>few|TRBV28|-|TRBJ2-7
CASSLILRGTYEQYF
TGTGCCAGCAGTTTAATTCTGAGGGGTACCTACGAGCAGTACTTC
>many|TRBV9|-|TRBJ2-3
CASSPRLQAGLTDTQYF
TGTGCCAGCAGTCCGCGGCTCCAAGCGGGTTTAACAGATACGCAGTATTTT
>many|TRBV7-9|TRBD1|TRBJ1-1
CASSAWGQGEDTEAFF
TGTGCCAGCAGCGCCTGGGGACAGGGAGAAGACACTGAAGCTTTCTTT
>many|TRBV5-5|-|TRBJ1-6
CASIIMGPGSPLHF
TGTGCCAGCATCATAATGGGGCCAGGTTCACCCCTCCACTTT
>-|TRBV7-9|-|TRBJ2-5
CASRIPGRPKETQYF
TGTGCCAGCAGGATACCGGGACGCCCAAAGGAGACCCAGTACTTC
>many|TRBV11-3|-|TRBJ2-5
CASRLQGAETQYF
TGTGCCAGCAGGCTACAGGGAGCAGAGACCCAGTACTTC
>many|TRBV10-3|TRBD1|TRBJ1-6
CAISDKGTVNSPLHF
TGTGCCATCAGTGATAAAGGGACAGTCAATTCACCCCTCCACTTT
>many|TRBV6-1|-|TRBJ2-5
CASRRRGVRETQYF
TGTGCCAGCAGACGTAGGGGCGTGCGGGAGACCCAGTACTTC
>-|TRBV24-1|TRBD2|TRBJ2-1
CATSERGTRNEQFF
TGTGCCACCAGTGAGCGTGGGACTAGGAATGAGCAGTTCTTC
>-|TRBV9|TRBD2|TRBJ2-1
CASSVGTSGRALSNEQFF
TGTGCCAGCAGCGTCGGGACTAGCGGGAGGGCCTTATCAAATGAGCAGTTCTTC
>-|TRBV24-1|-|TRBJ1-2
CATSAGIIGYTF
TGTGCCACCAGTGCGGGGATTATTGGCTACACCTTC
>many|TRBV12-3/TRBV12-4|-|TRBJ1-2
CASSLQGNGYTF
TGTGCCAGCAGTTTGCAGGGAAATGGCTACACCTTC
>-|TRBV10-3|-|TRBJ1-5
CAISEGGYNQPQHF
TGTGCCATCAGTGAGGGGGGGTACAATCAGCCCCAGCATTTT
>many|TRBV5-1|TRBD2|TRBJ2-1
CASSLSGVEGNEQFF
TGCGCCAGCAGCTTGAGCGGGGTCGAGGGTAATGAGCAGTTCTTC
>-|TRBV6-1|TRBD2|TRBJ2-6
CASSSGGAGANVLTF
TGTGCCAGCAGTAGCGGGGGGGCTGGGGCCAACGTCCTGACTTTC
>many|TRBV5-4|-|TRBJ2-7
CASSVNSYEQYF
TGTGCCAGCAGCGTAAACTCCTACGAGCAGTACTTC
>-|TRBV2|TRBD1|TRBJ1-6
CASNQGAGSPLHF
TGTGCCAGCAATCAGGGGGCTGGTTCACCCCTCCACTTT